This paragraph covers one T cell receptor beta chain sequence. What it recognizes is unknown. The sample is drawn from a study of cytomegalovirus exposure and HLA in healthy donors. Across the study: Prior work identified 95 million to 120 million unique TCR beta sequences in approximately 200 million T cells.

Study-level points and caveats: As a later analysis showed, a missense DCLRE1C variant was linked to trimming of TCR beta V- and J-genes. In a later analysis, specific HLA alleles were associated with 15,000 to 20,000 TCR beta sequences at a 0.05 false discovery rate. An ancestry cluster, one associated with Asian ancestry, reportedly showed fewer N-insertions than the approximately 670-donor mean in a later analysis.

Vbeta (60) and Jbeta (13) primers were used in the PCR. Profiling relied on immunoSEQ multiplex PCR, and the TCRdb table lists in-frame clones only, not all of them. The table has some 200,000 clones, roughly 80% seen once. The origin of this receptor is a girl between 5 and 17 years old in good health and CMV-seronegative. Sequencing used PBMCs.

CDR3 sequence reads: CASSYGQGLNQPQHF. The CDR3, as DNA: TGTGCCAGCAGTTATGGACAGGGCCTCAATCAGCCCCAGCATTTT. The V call is TRBV28, the J call TRBJ1-5, with 8 bases matching TRBD1. Trimming at V came to 4 bases and at J to 3 bases, leaving 5 bases not matched to a gene. Per the germline V gene, CDR1 is MDHEN and CDR2 is SYDVKM. CDR3 size: 15 residues.